These 14 T cell receptor beta chains were sequenced from one sample in a study of vaccination and CD4 T cells after COVID-19. Which antigens these TCRs recognize remains unknown. Treatment given: 10-day PBMC culture with coronavirus spike peptide pools or control peptides (ViraFEST assay). One should note that the unexposed donor's CD4+ T cells were collected before the COVID-19 pandemic (2011-2018). The Oncomine TCR Beta short-read assay sequenced DNA from cultured CD4+ T cells. MiXCR was run by TCRdb on the PCR reads, yielding one entry per CDR3 protein. The sample holds more than 5,000 distinct CDR3 sequences; approximately 45% are singletons and the top ten take less than 45%. Specimen: CD4+ T cells from blood, cultured in vitro. The receptors derive from a human donor in good health.

This clonotype was picked up a small number of times. This chain links TRBV7-8 with TRBJ1-2; 9 positions match TRBD1. This CDR3 region has 14 residues. Germline lookup yields CDR1 SGHVS and CDR2 FQNEAQ. V shed 1 base and J 5 bases; nucleotides not matched to a gene: 2. Written as DNA, the CDR3 is TGTGCCAGCAGCTTAGTCGACAGGGGGTATGGCTACACCTTC. Protein: CASSLVDRGYGYTF.

This sequence joins TRBV18 and TRBJ2-1, with a weak D call TRBD2 (5 bases). The length of the CDR3 is 12 residues. Trimming took 3 bases from V and 12 from J, leaving 12 bases between them. Germline CDR1 is KGHSH and CDR2 is LQKENI. The CDR3 loop reads CASSPSLEGQFF. The CDR3, as DNA: TGTGCCAGCTCACCGTCCCTCGAGGGGCAGTTCTTC.

The DNA for the CDR3 is TGCAGTGCTAGGGACAGTGCAACTAATGAAAAACTGTTTTTT. Residues: CSARDSATNEKLFF. V usage is TRBV20-1 and J usage is TRBJ1-4; tentative D call: TRBD1 (6 bases). Trimming removed 3 bases at V and 0 bases at J, with 8 bases between. CDR3 length: 14 amino acids. CDR1 and CDR2 from the germline V gene are DFQATT and SNEGSKA (reference sequence).

In this sample, this clonotype turned up a few times. This chain joins TRBV19 and TRBJ1-5, with a weak D call TRBD1 (5 bases). Germline V gene sequence: CDR1 LNHDA, CDR2 SQIVND (reference sequence). Trimming removed 3 bases at V and 4 bases at J, with 16 bases between. The CDR3 is 16 residues long. DNA of the CDR3: TGTGCCAGTAGTATTTGGGGGTACGGACTTAATCAGCCCCAGCATTTT. Its translation: CASSIWGYGLNQPQHF. Combining the CDR3 with reference TRBV19 and TRBJ1-5 gives the whole variable domain DGGITQSPKYLFRKEGQNVTLSCEQNLNHDAMYWYRQDPGQGLRLIYYSQIVNDFQKGDIAEGYSVSREKKESFPLTVTSAQKNPTAFYLCASSIWGYGLNQPQHFGDGTRLSIL.

This clonotype was counted between two and nine times. The CDR3 region has the DNA TGCGCCAGCAGCTTGGCGGCAGGGGTGAACACTGAAGCTTTCTTT. It yields the protein CASSLAAGVNTEAFF. The chain links TRBV5-1 to TRBJ1-1; weak D call: TRBD1 (6 bases). The V gene lost 0 bases and the J gene lost 0 bases, with 9 bases spanning the gap. CDR1 is SGHRS, CDR2 YFSETQ, per germline. There are 15 residues in the CDR3.

The chain employs TRBV19 and TRBJ1-6; D perhaps matches TRBD1 (5 bases). Germline V gene data show CDR1 as LNHDA and CDR2 as SQIVND (reference sequence). V was shortened by 2 bases and J by 8 bases, with 10 bases between the two germline ends. This CDR3 has 14 residues. DNA for the CDR3: TGTGCCAGTAGTATAATGCGGGGGGATTCACCCCTCCACTTT. Protein sequence: CASSIMRGDSPLHF.

V is TRBV27 and J is TRBJ1-2, with D tentatively TRBD1 (5 bases). V was cut by 4 bases and J by 7 bases, with 22 bases left in between. This CDR3 is built from 16 residues. Germline CDR1 MNHEY, CDR2 SMNVEV (reference sequence). The CDR3 nucleotides are TGTGCCAGCAGTTCCTCTAAGGGGACGCTGGGTGGTGGCTACACCTTC. Its translation is CASSSSKGTLGGGYTF.

The chain has TRBV10-3 and TRBJ2-1, with D tentatively TRBD2 (6 bases). Germline V gene data show CDR1 as ENHRY and CDR2 as SYGVKD. V dropped 3 bases and J dropped 12 bases, with 18 bases sitting between them. The CDR3 extends over 14 amino acids. The CDR3 loop is CAISEGDFPPWQFF. Here the CDR3 DNA reads TGTGCCATCAGTGAAGGGGACTTCCCCCCGTGGCAGTTCTTC.

The chain is built from TRBV19 and TRBJ2-1, with 10 positions matching TRBD2. Germline CDR1 reads LNHDA; CDR2 reads SQIVND (reference sequence). The CDR3 has 15 amino acids. With V trimmed by 3 bases and J by 4 bases, 3 bases remained unmatched. DNA for the CDR3: TGTGCCAGTAGTATCAGCGGGGGGGTTTACAATGAGCAGTTCTTC. It yields the protein CASSISGGVYNEQFF.

The chain links TRBV30 to TRBJ1-6; 8 positions agree with TRBD1. V trimming: 3 bases; J trimming: 8 bases; junction bases outside the gene matches: 3. The CDR3 runs 13 residues. The germline V gene has CDR1 GTSNPN and CDR2 SVGIG (reference sequence). CDR3 residues: CAWSLQGDSPLHF. Written as DNA, the CDR3 is TGTGCCTGGAGCCTACAGGGGGATTCACCCCTCCACTTT.

This chain links TRBV27 with TRBJ1-1, with D possibly matching TRBD1 (5 bases). The length of the CDR3 is 16 residues. Trimming pared 6 bases from V and 8 bases from J, leaving 25 bases between. The V gene's germline CDR1 is MNHEY and CDR2 SMNVEV (reference sequence). The CDR3 here is CASSRIPGTGRLEAFF. DNA of the CDR3: TGTGCCAGCAGCCGAATCCCAGGGACGGGCCGTTTAGAAGCTTTCTTT.

V usage is TRBV7-3 and J usage is TRBJ1-1; D not certain. Germline V gene sequence: CDR1 SGHTA, CDR2 FQGTGA. The length of the CDR3 is 15 residues. V was shortened by 5 bases and J by 1 base, with 14 bases between the two germline ends. This CDR3 is CASSPGGSRNTEAFF. DNA of the CDR3: TGTGCCAGCAGCCCCGGAGGGAGTCGGAACACTGAAGCTTTCTTT.

The chain employs TRBV7-3 and TRBJ2-1; D is perhaps TRBD1 (7 bases). CDR1 and CDR2 from the germline V gene are SGHTA and FQGTGA. V lost 5 bases, J lost 13 bases, and 18 bases lay in between. The CDR3 length is 13 residues. The CDR3 coding sequence is TGTGCCAGCAGCCGGGGGACAGCCCTTCGACAGTTCTTC. Its protein product is CASSRGTALRQFF.

The chain employs TRBV30 and TRBJ1-5; no clear D. The V end lost 1 base, the J end lost 10 bases, and 11 bases lay between the germline ends. CDR3 length: 12 amino acids. Germline CDR1 and CDR2: GTSNPN and SVGIG (reference sequence). This chain's CDR3 is CAWSGVKAPQHF. The CDR3 nucleotides read TGTGCCTGGAGTGGCGTGAAAGCACCCCAGCATTTT.